The present T cell receptor (beta chain) was sequenced within a study of regulatory T cells in long-lasting Graves disease. Turning to the study itself: Patients with new Graves' disease had used antithyroid drugs below 3 months. General study findings and limits: Persistent disease showed a preference for TRBV28, TRBJ1-2 and TRBJ2-5.

Noted time point: newly diagnosed GD, antithyroid drugs for less than 3 months. Researchers made the TCR library from RNA that was extracted from PBMCs. The V gene lost 0 bases and the J gene lost 0 bases, with 10 bases spanning the gap. The CDR3 consists of 16 residues. Germline lookup yields CDR1 LGHNT and CDR2 FRNRAP. Assembly of TCR beta libraries relied on iRepertoire HTBI primers together with Arm-PCR of CDR3 regions. MiXCR, applied by TCRdb to the multiplex PCR reads, yields one record per CDR3 protein. The repertoire holds about 560,000 distinct CDR3 sequences, with roughly a sixth as singletons. The table lists this clonotype with a few counts. Antigen unknown. This sample also belongs to another study, concerning T cells in Graves' hyperthyroidism and ophthalmopathy. In that study: Exclusions: uncontrolled infection, other autoimmune disease, pregnancy, lactation. Diagnoses were made from clinical symptoms, serum measures (thyroxine and TRAb), thyroid ultrasound and orbital computed tomography.

Sample: peripheral blood mononuclear cells (PBMCs), taken at new diagnosis, from a patient treated with antithyroid drugs. The V call is TRBV12-5, the J call TRBJ2-3, with a weak D call TRBD1 (5 bases). The source of this sequence is a man between 18 and 29 years old with Graves disease. CDR3 coding DNA: TGTGCTAGTGGTTTGGTATCAAGGGGTAGCACAGATACGCAGTATTTT. Encoded protein: CASGLVSRGSTDTQYF.